These 13 T cell receptor beta chains were all obtained from the same sample, sequenced in a study of early T cells in non-severe SARS-CoV-2 infection. TCRdb ran MiXCR on the 5' RACE reads and lists one entry per CDR3 protein. The sample carries tens of thousands of distinct CDR3 sequences, roughly 18% recorded once. The source material was whole blood, sampled at baseline. These TCRs come from an adult who was a healthcare worker with PCR-confirmed SARS-CoV-2 infection or an uninfected control (not recorded which).

This clonotype was detected a few times. The chain employs TRBV27 and TRBJ1-1; D call uncertain. Trimming removed 5 bases at V and 4 bases at J, with 17 bases between. This CDR3 spans 15 amino acids. Per the germline V gene, CDR1 is MNHEY and CDR2 is SMNVEV (reference sequence). The CDR3 nucleotides read TGTGCCAGCAGTCCCCACGGGGTTGTGAGCACTGAAGCTTTCTTT. Translation: CASSPHGVVSTEAFF.

This clonotype appeared many times. V gene TRBV2 combines with J gene TRBJ1-1; the D is unclear. CDR1 SNHLY and CDR2 FYNNEI come from the germline V gene. The CDR3 sequence is 18 residues long. Trimming cost V 6 bases and J 2 bases, with 25 bases left between them. CDR3 sequence (DNA): TGTGCCAGCAGCGCTACTAGCGGAGTTAGGAGCAGAAACACTGAAGCTTTCTTT. It yields the protein CASSATSGVRSRNTEAFF.

The sample holds a few counts of this clonotype. The V gene is TRBV7-2, the J gene TRBJ2-3; 15 bases map to TRBD2. In germline, CDR1 is SGHTA, CDR2 FQGNSA. The CDR3 is made up of 19 amino acids. Germline trimming cut 1 base from V and 6 bases from J; bases unmatched to any gene: 11. CDR3 sequence: CASSLGRTSGRAEIDTQYF. The CDR3 DNA sequence: TGTGCCAGCAGCTTAGGGCGGACTAGCGGGAGGGCCGAGATTGATACGCAGTATTTT.

This clonotype has only a few counts. The CDR3 loop is CASSGDAGGYGYTF. The CDR3 DNA reads as TGTGCCAGCAGCGGGGACGCCGGGGGCTATGGCTACACCTTC. V usage is TRBV7-9 and J usage is TRBJ1-2; perhaps TRBD1 as D (5 bases). Germline CDR1 is SEHNR and CDR2 is FQNEAQ (reference sequence). This CDR3 region has 14 residues. Trimming cost V 5 bases and J 4 bases, with 14 bases left between them.

The rearrangement joins TRBV6-1 to TRBJ2-7; the D call may be TRBD1 or TRBD2 (5 bases each). This CDR3 spans 14 amino acids. V lost 6 bases to trimming and J lost 5 bases, with 17 bases between them. Germline CDR1 and CDR2: MNHNS and SASEGT. DNA of the CDR3: TGTGCCAGCAGACCGGGGCCGCAGAGTAACGAGCAGTACTTC. Protein sequence: CASRPGPQSNEQYF.

This clonotype appeared a few times. The rearrangement links TRBV5-1 to TRBJ2-7, with D tentatively TRBD2 (5 bases). V dropped 5 bases and J dropped 3 bases, with 9 bases sitting between them. This CDR3 has 12 amino acids. The V gene's germline CDR1 is SGHRS and CDR2 YFSETQ. The CDR3 loop reads CASRSSGYEQYF. The DNA for the CDR3 is TGCGCCAGCAGGAGCAGCGGCTACGAGCAGTACTTC.

In DNA form, the CDR3 reads TGTGCCAGCAGCCGAATGGCAGGGAAGGGGAACACTGAAGCTTTCTTT. Translating gives CASSRMAGKGNTEAFF. The chain uses TRBV6-2 or TRBV6-3 and TRBJ1-1, with D possibly being TRBD1 (5 bases). V was shortened by 6 bases and J by 1 base, with 18 bases between the two germline ends. CDR3 size: 16 residues. Germline V CDR1 and CDR2: MNHEY, SVGEGT.

The CDR3 DNA is TGCAGCGCTGTCAGGGGTACCTCCTACGAGCAGTACTTC. It codes for CSAVRGTSYEQYF. The chain is built from TRBV29-1 and TRBJ2-7, with D maybe TRBD1 (6 bases). Trimming stripped 7 bases from V and 0 bases from J, with 13 bases between. The germline V gene has CDR1 SQVTM and CDR2 ANQGSEA. The CDR3 is 13 amino acids.

V usage is TRBV14 and J usage is TRBJ2-2, with D unresolved. CDR1 and CDR2 from the germline V gene are SGHDN and FVKESK. Trimming took off 5 bases at V and 6 bases at J, with 10 bases between the two ends. The CDR3 runs to 13 residues. The CDR3 sequence is CASSYDRAGELFF. CDR3 coding DNA: TGTGCCAGCAGCTACGACCGGGCCGGGGAGCTGTTTTTT.

The CDR3 region is CSVGQGHSGANVLTF. DNA for the CDR3: TGCAGCGTTGGACAGGGCCACTCTGGGGCCAACGTCCTGACTTTC. The chain is built from TRBV29-1 and TRBJ2-6; TRBD1 matches 7 bases. With 4 bases clipped from V and 0 bases from J, the junction kept 3 bases outside the gene matches. The CDR3 covers 15 residues. Germline V gives CDR1 SQVTM, CDR2 ANQGSEA. The whole variable domain, remainder taken from reference TRBV29-1 and TRBJ2-6, is SAVISQKPSRDICQRGTSLTIQCQVDSQVTMMFWYRQQPGQSLTLIATANQGSEATYESGFVIDKFPISRPNLTFSTLTVSNMSPEDSSIYLCSVGQGHSGANVLTFGAGSRLTVL.

This clonotype has just a few counts. V and J are TRBV4-3 and TRBJ2-7, with TRBD2 matching over 10 bases. Germline CDR1 LGHNA, CDR2 YSLEER. Unmatched junction bases numbered 12, after V lost 0 bases and J lost 7 bases. The length of the CDR3 is 17 residues. Here the CDR3 DNA reads TGCGCCAGCAGCCAAGATCAGGCGGCTAGCGGGAGAGAGGAGCAGTACTTC. This codes for CASSQDQAASGREEQYF.

This clonotype was seen a few times. V and J are TRBV12-3 or TRBV12-4 and TRBJ2-3; TRBD1 agrees at 8 bases. The CDR3 spans 15 residues. V shed 5 bases and J 2 bases; nucleotides not matched to a gene: 6. The CDR3 is CASSRQGTVTDTQYF. The DNA for the CDR3 is TGTGCCAGCAGTCGACAGGGGACAGTCACAGATACGCAGTATTTT.

This clonotype was recorded at least ten times. V usage is TRBV24-1 and J usage is TRBJ2-1; maybe TRBD2 (7 bases). Germline CDR1 is KGHDR and CDR2 is SFDVKD. V was shortened by 10 bases and J by 9 bases, with 12 bases between the two germline ends. The CDR3 length is 11 residues. CDR3 sequence reads: CATAGEGEQFF. The CDR3 nucleotides read TGTGCCACAGCAGGGGAGGGTGAGCAGTTCTTC.